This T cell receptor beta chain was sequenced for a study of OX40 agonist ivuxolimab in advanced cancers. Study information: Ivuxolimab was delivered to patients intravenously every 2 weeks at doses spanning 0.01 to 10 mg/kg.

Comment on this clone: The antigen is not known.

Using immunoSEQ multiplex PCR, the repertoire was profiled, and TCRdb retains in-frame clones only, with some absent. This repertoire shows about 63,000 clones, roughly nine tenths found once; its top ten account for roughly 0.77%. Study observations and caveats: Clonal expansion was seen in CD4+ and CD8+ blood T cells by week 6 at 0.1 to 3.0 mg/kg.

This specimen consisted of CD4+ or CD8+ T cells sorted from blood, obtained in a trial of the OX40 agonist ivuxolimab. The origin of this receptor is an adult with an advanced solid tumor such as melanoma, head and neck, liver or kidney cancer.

The CDR3, as DNA: TGTGCCAGCAGTATAGGGGGGCCGAATACGCAGTATTTT. Encoded protein: CASSIGGPNTQYF. V usage is TRBV11-3 and J usage is TRBJ2-3, with D possibly being TRBD1 or TRBD2 (6 bases each). The germline gives CDR1 SGHNT, CDR2 YENEEA. The CDR3 runs to 13 residues. The V end lost 6 bases, the J end lost 7 bases, and 14 bases lay between the germline ends.